The clone carrying this TCR beta chain was counted ten times or more. Losses at the gene ends were 3 bases for V and 6 bases for J; bases not matched to a gene: 10. The CDR3 is made up of 15 amino acids. The germline gives CDR1 MNHEY, CDR2 SVGAGI. Preparation of the TCRbeta library used unique molecular identifiers. TCRdb itself ran the PCR reads through MiXCR, one entry per CDR3 protein. The sample contains 490,000 or so distinct CDR3 sequences, approximately 12% of which appear only once. The sample belongs to a study of T-cell reconstitution after alpha-beta-depleted transplantation in children. Specimen: PBMCs from the stem cell graft donor, collected from the stem cell graft. The clonotype originates from a human donor who donated a stem cell graft to a child with combined immunodeficiency. This chain connects TRBV6-5 to TRBJ1-2; 7 bases agree with TRBD1. CDR3: CASSYREGAADGYTF. The DNA for the CDR3 is TGTGCCAGCAGTTATCGTGAGGGGGCAGCGGATGGCTACACCTTC.